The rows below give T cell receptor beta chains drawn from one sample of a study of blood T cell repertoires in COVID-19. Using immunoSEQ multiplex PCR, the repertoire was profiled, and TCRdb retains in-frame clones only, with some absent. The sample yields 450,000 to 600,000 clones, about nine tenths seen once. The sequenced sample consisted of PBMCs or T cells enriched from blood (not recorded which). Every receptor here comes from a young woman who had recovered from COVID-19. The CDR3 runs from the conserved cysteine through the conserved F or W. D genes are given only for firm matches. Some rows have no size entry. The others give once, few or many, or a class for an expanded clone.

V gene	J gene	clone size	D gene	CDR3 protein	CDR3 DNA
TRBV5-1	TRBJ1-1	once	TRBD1	CASSPGWDRVNTEAFF	TGCGCCAGCAGTCCTGGCTGGGACAGGGTGAACACTGAAGCTTTCTTT
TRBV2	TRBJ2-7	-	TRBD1	CASKRGQPSNKVLYEQYF	TGTGCCAGCAAAAGGGGACAGCCCTCCAACAAGGTCCTCTACGAGCAGTACTTC
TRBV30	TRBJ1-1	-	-	CAWGESMNTEAFF	TGTGCCTGGGGGGAGAGCATGAACACTGAAGCTTTCTTT
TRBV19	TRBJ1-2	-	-	CASSTHNNYGYTF	TGTGCCAGTAGTACTCACAACAACTATGGCTACACCTTC
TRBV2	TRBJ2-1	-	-	CASSEMTGHNEQFF	TGTGCCAGCAGTGAAATGACAGGCCACAATGAGCAGTTCTTC
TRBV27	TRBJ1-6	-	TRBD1	CASKQGHNSPLHF	TGTGCCAGCAAACAGGGGCATAATTCACCCCTCCACTTT
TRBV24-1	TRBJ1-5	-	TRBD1	CATQMGQGGSQHF	TGTGCCACCCAGATGGGACAGGGGGGATCCCAGCATTTT
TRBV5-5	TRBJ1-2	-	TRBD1	CASSLDRGDYGYTF	TGTGCCAGCAGCCTAGACAGGGGGGACTATGGCTACACCTTC
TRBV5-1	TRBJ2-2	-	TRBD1	CASSFRDRLSSGELFF	TGCGCCAGCAGCTTTAGGGACAGGCTATCGTCCGGGGAGCTGTTTTTT
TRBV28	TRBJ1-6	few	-	CASRLGQPYNSPLHF	TGTGCCAGCAGACTAGGACAGCCCTATAATTCACCCCTCCACTTT
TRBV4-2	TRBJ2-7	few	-	CASSQDRNREQYF	TGTGCCAGCAGCCAAGATAGAAACCGCGAGCAGTACTTC
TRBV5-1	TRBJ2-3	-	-	CASRPGITDTQYF	TGCGCCAGCAGGCCCGGGATCACAGATACGCAGTATTTT
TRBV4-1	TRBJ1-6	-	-	CASRSSRNNSPLHF	TGCGCCAGCAGATCTTCGCGGAATAATTCACCCCTCCACTTT
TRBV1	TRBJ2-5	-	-	CTSSQGGLAEKETQYF	TGCACCAGCAGCCAGGGTGGACTAGCGGAAAAAGAGACCCAGTACTTC
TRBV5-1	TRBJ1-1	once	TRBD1	CASSLGDSFVTEAFF	TGCGCCAGCAGCTTGGGGGACAGCTTTGTCACTGAAGCTTTCTTT
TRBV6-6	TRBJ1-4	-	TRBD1	CASSPGGRSREKLFF	TGTGCCAGCAGTCCAGGGGGGAGGTCTCGAGAAAAACTGTTTTTT
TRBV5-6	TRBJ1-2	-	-	CASSLAGEGGYTF	TGTGCCAGCAGCTTGGCCGGGGAGGGTGGCTACACCTTC
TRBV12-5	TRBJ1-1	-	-	CASGLVPPNTEAFF	TGTGCTAGTGGTTTGGTTCCCCCTAACACTGAAGCTTTCTTT
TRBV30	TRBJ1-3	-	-	CASQGHSGNTIYF	TGTGCCTCGCAGGGGCACTCCGGAAACACCATATATTTT
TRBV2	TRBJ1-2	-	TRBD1	CASSRTGRTYGYTF	TGTGCCAGCAGTCGGACAGGGAGGACCTATGGCTACACCTTC
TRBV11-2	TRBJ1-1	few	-	CASSSLRRAFEAFF	TGTGCCAGCAGCTCCCTGCGGAGAGCCTTTGAAGCTTTCTTT
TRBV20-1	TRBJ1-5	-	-	CSASRGRYSDQPQHF	TGCAGTGCTAGTAGGGGCCGTTATTCCGATCAGCCCCAGCATTTT
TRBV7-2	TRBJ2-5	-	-	CASSLVRGAGETQYF	TGTGCCAGCAGCTTAGTTCGGGGGGCCGGAGAGACCCAGTACTTC
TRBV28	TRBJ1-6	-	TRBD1	CASSLGGQGGKPLHF	TGTGCCAGCAGTTTAGGTGGACAGGGAGGGAAACCCCTCCACTTT
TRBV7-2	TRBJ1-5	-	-	CASSLLPNQPQHF	TGTGCCAGCAGCTTACTTCCCAATCAGCCCCAGCATTTT
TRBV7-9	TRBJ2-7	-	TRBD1	CASSLGTVSHEQYF	TGTGCCAGCAGCCTCGGGACAGTTTCCCACGAGCAGTACTTC
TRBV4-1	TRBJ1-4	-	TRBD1	CASSQGQGGEKLFF	TGCGCCAGCAGCCAAGGACAGGGCGGTGAAAAACTGTTTTTT
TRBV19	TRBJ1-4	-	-	CASSIRESSEKLFF	TGTGCCAGTAGTATAAGAGAAAGTAGTGAAAAACTGTTTTTT
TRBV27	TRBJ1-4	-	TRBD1	CASSLTPGGNEKLFF	TGTGCCAGCAGTTTAACTCCAGGGGGGAATGAAAAACTGTTTTTT
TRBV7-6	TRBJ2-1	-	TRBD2	CASISGGTSGVNNEQFF	TGTGCCAGCATTTCCGGGGGGACTAGCGGGGTGAACAATGAGCAGTTCTTC
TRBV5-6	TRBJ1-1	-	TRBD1	CASSLYRQGPNTEAFF	TGTGCCAGCAGCTTGTACCGACAGGGCCCGAACACTGAAGCTTTCTTT
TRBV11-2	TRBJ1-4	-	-	CASSVPGYYEKLFF	TGTGCCAGCAGCGTCCCAGGGTATTATGAAAAACTGTTTTTT
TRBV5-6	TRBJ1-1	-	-	CASSPWAMNTEAFF	TGTGCCAGCAGCCCGTGGGCTATGAACACTGAAGCTTTCTTT
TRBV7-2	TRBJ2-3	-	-	CASSFGGSTDTQYF	TGTGCCAGCAGCTTTGGGGGGAGCACAGATACGCAGTATTTT
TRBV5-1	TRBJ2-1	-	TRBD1	CASSPQGGSYNEQFF	TGCGCCAGCAGCCCACAGGGGGGCTCCTACAATGAGCAGTTCTTC
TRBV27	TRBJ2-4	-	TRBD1	CATATGGNIQYF	TGTGCCACCGCGACAGGGGGGAACATTCAGTACTTC
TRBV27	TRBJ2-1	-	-	CASSLGRVTYNEQFF	TGTGCCAGCAGTTTGGGCAGGGTGACCTACAATGAGCAGTTCTTC